The clone carrying this T cell receptor (beta chain) appeared a few times. The antigen is not known. The sample originates from a study of post-analysis software for immune sequencing data. At the level of the study: Recorded subtypes: relapsing-remitting, secondary progressive, progressive-relapsing; some patients unannotated.

This CDR3 contains 13 residues. Germline V gene lookup returns CDR1 SGHTA and CDR2 FQGTGA. Prepared TCR beta cDNA libraries contained unique molecular identifiers. T cells, about 0.9 to 10 million of them, yielded roughly 470,000 cDNA molecules. TCRdb independently ran MiXCR on the PCR reads; one entry per CDR3 protein. The data contain about 540,000 distinct CDR3 sequences, under 40% of them singletons. Study-wide points: Samples sharing a preparation batch grouped tightly together when assessed by F measure. The study found significantly lower normalized Chao1 diversity in multiple sclerosis patients than in controls. In patients, TRBV5-6, TRBV5-1 and TRBV20-1 belonged to five TRBV segments found more frequently than in controls.

The chain uses TRBV7-3 and TRBJ2-7; no definite D call. The end of the DNA fits TRBJ2-5 better, so the J call may be wrong. The specimen was blood. This receptor was obtained from a girl between 2 and 17 years old with multiple sclerosis. Here the CDR3 reads CASSLSSFETQYF. The CDR3, as DNA: TGTGCCAGCAGCTTATCATCCTTCGAGACCCAGTACTTC.